The entry that follows covers one T cell receptor (beta chain) sequence. This sample stems from a study of shared clonotypes between healthy human individuals. TCRdb keeps only in-frame clones here, not all; method: immunoSEQ multiplex PCR. The sample contains around 700,000 clones, roughly 72% of which appear only once. CDR1 and CDR2 from the germline V gene are MNHEY and SVGAGI. The junction had 7 bases not matched to a gene; V was cut back by 6 bases and J by 3 bases. This CDR3 region has 14 residues. The sequence derives from a woman aged 25-40 years in good health. The source material was memory CD4+ T cells sorted from blood. The subset: CD45RA-negative fraction. This chain connects TRBV6-5 to TRBJ1-1, with 7 bases that match TRBD1. The CDR3 loop reads CASRMGQSHTEAFF. CDR3 bases: TGTGCCAGCAGGATGGGACAGTCCCACACTGAAGCTTTCTTT.